The sequence of this T cell receptor (beta chain) was determined in a study of shared T cell receptors in the human thymus. Libraries were prepared by immunoSEQ multiplex PCR; TCRdb keeps only in-frame clonotypes and omits some of them. Of roughly 560,000 clones listed, about four fifths were seen once; the top ten hold roughly 0.013%. V was trimmed by 3 bases and J by 4 bases, leaving 10 bases between them. CDR1 is GTSNPN, CDR2 SVGIG, per germline (reference sequence). There are 12 residues in the CDR3. These records were also assigned to another study, of human thymus T cells. That publication notes: From resections taken during corrective heart surgery, the thymus tissue was obtained. There appeared to be biased usage of V and J genes in thymic and blood repertoires. Thymic repertoires overlap heavily among unrelated individuals, related research has reported.

The rearrangement uses TRBV30 and TRBJ2-7, with D perhaps matching TRBD1 (5 bases). This clonotype was sampled from a boy under two years old with a congenital heart defect. Sequencing was performed on thymocytes. As DNA, the CDR3 is TGTGCCTGGAGGGTAGGGGCTTACGAGCAGTACTTC. Translated: CAWRVGAYEQYF.